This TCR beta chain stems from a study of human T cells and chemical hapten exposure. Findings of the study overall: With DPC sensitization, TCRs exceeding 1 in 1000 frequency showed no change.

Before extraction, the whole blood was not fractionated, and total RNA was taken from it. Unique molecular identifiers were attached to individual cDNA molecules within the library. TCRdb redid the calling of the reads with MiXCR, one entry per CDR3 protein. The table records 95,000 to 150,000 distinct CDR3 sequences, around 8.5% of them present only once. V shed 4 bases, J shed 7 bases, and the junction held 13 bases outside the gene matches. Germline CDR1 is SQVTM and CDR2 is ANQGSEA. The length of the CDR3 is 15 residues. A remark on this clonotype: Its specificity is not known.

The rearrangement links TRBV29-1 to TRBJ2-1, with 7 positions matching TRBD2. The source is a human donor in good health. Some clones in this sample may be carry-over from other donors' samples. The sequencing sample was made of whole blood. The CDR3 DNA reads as TGCAGCGTTGTCGTTACGTTTGGGGGGGGAAATGAGCAGTTCTTC. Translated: CSVVVTFGGGNEQFF.